The 29 T cell receptor beta chains below come from one sample, sequenced in a study of early T cells in non-severe SARS-CoV-2 infection (dated by TCRdb to the early 2020s). Library preparation employed 5' RACE. The sequencing machine was a NextSeq 500. Using fastp trimming at Q25 and MiXCR clonotype assembly, TCRdb reanalyzed the public sequencing data and kept in-frame beta chains. One record per CDR3 amino acid sequence lists the most common genes and DNA. Within this sample are some 110,000 distinct CDR3 sequences, with about 15% of them counted one time only. 21% of the sample comes from the top ten. Sequencing used whole blood. These receptors all come from an adult who was a healthcare worker with PCR-confirmed SARS-CoV-2 infection or an uninfected control (not recorded which).

With respect to this clonotype: The junction departs from germline at one end; a sequencing error may be responsible. The genes are TRBV9 and TRBJ2-7, with D perhaps TRBD2 (5 bases). The CDR3 consists of 16 residues. The germline gives CDR1 SGDLS, CDR2 YYNGEE. This CDR3 is CASSVGVRPRVDERYF. The CDR3 bases are TGTGCCAGCAGCGTAGGGGTCCGCCCGCGGGTAGACGAGCGGTACTTC.

The J gene is TRBJ1-2, the V gene TRBV5-8; TRBD1 matches at 9 bases. CDR3 length: 13 amino acids. Trimming took 4 bases from V and 7 from J; bases not matched to a gene: 5. Looked up from germline, CDR1 is SGHTS and CDR2 is YDEGEE. CDR3 nucleotide sequence: TGTGCCAGCAGCGCACAGGGGGCGAGTGGCTACACCTTC. Residues: CASSAQGASGYTF. The whole variable domain, remainder taken from reference TRBV5-8 and TRBJ1-2, is EAGVTQSPTHLIKTRGQQATLRCSPISGHTSVYWYQQALGLGLQFLLWYDEGEERNRGNFPPRFSGRQFPNYSSELNVNALELEDSALYLCASSAQGASGYTFGSGTRLTVV.

This clonotype appeared a few times. The rearrangement links TRBV3-1 to TRBJ2-7; tentatively, D is TRBD2 (5 bases). The CDR3 has 13 residues. The V gene lost 3 bases and the J gene lost 6 bases, with 12 bases spanning the gap. CDR1 LGHDT and CDR2 YNNKEL come from the germline V gene (reference sequence). Written as DNA, the CDR3 is TGTGCCAGCAGCCAGCCCGGACTTTCCGAGCAGTACTTC. This translates into CASSQPGLSEQYF.

This clonotype was observed a handful of times. The rearrangement uses TRBV11-2 and TRBJ1-1, with TRBD1 matching 10 bases. The CDR3 runs to 14 residues. V shed 8 bases, J shed 2 bases, and the junction held 5 bases outside the gene matches. Germline loops: CDR1 SGHAT, CDR2 FQNNGV. As DNA, the CDR3 is TGTGCCAGCTCTCGACAGGGGGCAAACACTGAAGCTTTCTTT. It is translated as CASSRQGANTEAFF.

This clonotype was recorded a few times. The V and J genes are TRBV19 and TRBJ1-5; 7 nucleotides agree with TRBD1. This CDR3 contains 14 residues. The trim removed 5 bases at V and 7 bases at J, leaving 8 bases unmatched. Looked up from germline, CDR1 is LNHDA and CDR2 is SQIVND (reference sequence). CDR3 residues: CASSPRQGSQPQHF. CDR3 nucleotide sequence: TGTGCCAGTAGTCCTCGACAGGGATCACAGCCCCAGCATTTT.

The CDR3 nucleotides are TGTGCCAGCAGTAAAGGGCTAGCGGGGTACAATGAGCAGTTCTTC. Its protein is CASSKGLAGYNEQFF. The chain recombines TRBV6-2 or TRBV6-3 with TRBJ2-1; TRBD2 aligns across 9 bases. Losses at the gene ends were 5 bases for V and 4 bases for J; bases not matched to a gene: 6. The CDR3 spans 15 residues. Germline loops: CDR1 MNHEY, CDR2 SVGEGT.

This clonotype turned up a few times. This rearrangement joins TRBV5-6 to TRBJ2-1, with 9 bases fitting TRBD1. The CDR3 is made up of 15 amino acids. Germline values: CDR1 SGHDT, CDR2 YYEEEE. V gave up 4 bases and J gave up 8 bases; unmatched junction bases: 10. CDR3 bases: TGTGCCAGCAGCCTCCCGGGACAGGGTGTCGATGAGCAGTTCTTC. Amino acid sequence: CASSLPGQGVDEQFF.

V is TRBV6-2 or TRBV6-3 and J is TRBJ2-1; 7 bases are shared with TRBD2. The CDR3 loop spans 14 amino acids. V was clipped by 6 bases and J by 3 bases; unmatched bases: 5. Germline V gene lookup returns CDR1 MNHEY and CDR2 SVGEGT. CDR3 DNA sequence: TGTGCCAGCAGCGGGGGGAACCTCTACAATGAGCAGTTCTTC. Protein product: CASSGGNLYNEQFF.

This clonotype was observed a handful of times. The V call is TRBV3-1, the J call TRBJ2-3; no definite D call. The CDR3 contains 14 residues. CDR1 LGHDT and CDR2 YNNKEL come from the germline V gene (reference sequence). V dropped 4 bases and J dropped 1 base, with 9 bases sitting between them. CDR3 region: CASSLWSRTDTQYF. The DNA for the CDR3 is TGTGCCAGCAGCCTTTGGTCCCGCACAGATACGCAGTATTTT.

This clonotype turned up a few times. V gene TRBV2 combines with J gene TRBJ2-1, with 10 bases fitting TRBD2. V was pared by 6 bases and J by 5 bases, with 7 bases of the junction left unmatched. The CDR3 contains 15 residues. Germline lookup yields CDR1 SNHLY and CDR2 FYNNEI. The CDR3 reads CASSLAGGRHNEQFF. The CDR3 bases are TGTGCCAGCAGCTTAGCGGGGGGCCGGCACAATGAGCAGTTCTTC.

The V and J genes are TRBV20-1 and TRBJ2-1, with 11 bases fitting TRBD2. Germline values: CDR1 DFQATT, CDR2 SNEGSKA (reference sequence). The CDR3 totals 14 residues. V was clipped by 0 bases and J by 8 bases; unmatched bases: 3. The CDR3 protein is CSARDSGGADEQFF. CDR3 DNA: TGCAGTGCTAGAGATAGCGGGGGGGCTGATGAGCAGTTCTTC.

The CDR3 loop is CASSLGQRNTEAFF. As DNA, the CDR3 is TGTGCCAGCAGCTTAGGGCAGCGTAACACTGAAGCTTTCTTT. This rearrangement joins TRBV11-2 to TRBJ1-1; D remains ambiguous. This CDR3 has 14 amino acids. Germline CDR1 is SGHAT and CDR2 is FQNNGV. V dropped 1 base and J dropped 2 bases, with 8 bases sitting between them. Combining the CDR3 with reference TRBV11-2 and TRBJ1-1 gives the whole variable domain EAGVAQSPRYKIIEKRQSVAFWCNPISGHATLYWYQQILGQGPKLLIQFQNNGVVDDSQLPKDRFSAERLKGVDSTLKIQPAKLEDSAVYLCASSLGQRNTEAFFGQGTRLTVV.

This clonotype has a handful of counts. This chain joins TRBV5-1 and TRBJ2-1, with TRBD2 matching over 7 bases. Per germline, CDR1 SGHRS and CDR2 YFSETQ. Trimming took 2 bases from V and 10 from J; bases not matched to a gene: 12. The CDR3 is made up of 15 amino acids. The CDR3 sequence: CASSLSGVSTREQFF. The CDR3 nucleotides are TGCGCCAGCAGCTTAAGCGGGGTATCGACGAGGGAGCAGTTCTTC.

V gene TRBV10-3 combines with J gene TRBJ2-1; a possible D gene is TRBD2 (7 bases). Trimming pared 4 bases from V and 10 bases from J, leaving 20 bases between. CDR3 length: 15 residues. Germline loops: CDR1 ENHRY, CDR2 SYGVKD. The CDR3: CAISAGGGDRGEQFF. The CDR3 DNA reads TGTGCCATCAGTGCCGGCGGGGGCGATAGGGGCGAGCAGTTCTTC.

The rearrangement links TRBV25-1 to TRBJ2-2; 10 bases are shared with TRBD1. The CDR3 length is 16 residues. Unmatched junction bases numbered 7, after V lost 4 bases and J lost 5 bases. The germline gives CDR1 MGHDK, CDR2 SYGVNS. This CDR3 reads CASSGDRGGGTGELFF. In DNA, the CDR3 is TGTGCCAGCAGTGGGGACAGGGGCGGAGGTACCGGGGAGCTGTTTTTT.

The rearrangement joins TRBV5-4 to TRBJ2-7; no clear D. This CDR3 contains 13 residues. Germline V gene lookup returns CDR1 SGHNT and CDR2 YYREEE (reference sequence). The V end lost 5 bases, the J end lost 7 bases, and 16 bases lay between the germline ends. The CDR3 DNA reads TGTGCCAGCAGGTCCCGGGCCCAAGGGGAGCAGTACTTC. Protein product: CASRSRAQGEQYF.

The V and J genes are TRBV2 and TRBJ1-1; a weak D match, TRBD1 (6 bases). The CDR3 is made up of 14 amino acids. CDR1 is SNHLY and CDR2 is FYNNEI in the germline V gene. V was clipped by 7 bases and J by 6 bases, with 18 bases between them. The CDR3 DNA is TGTGCCAGCATTTCGACAGGAACGGTCCCTGAAGCTTTCTTT. Its translation: CASISTGTVPEAFF.

Points on this clonotype: At one end, the junction sequence differs from germline, possibly due to a read error. The chain joins TRBV5-4 to TRBJ2-7; either TRBD1 or TRBD2 may fit D (5 bases each). Germline loops: CDR1 SGHNT, CDR2 YYREEE (reference sequence). The CDR3 extends over 14 amino acids. CDR3: CACSYTGTSYEQYF. The DNA of the CDR3 is TGTGCCTGCAGCTACACCGGGACCAGCTACGAGCAGTACTTC.

The rearrangement links TRBV7-6 to TRBJ2-7, with D possibly matching TRBD2 (6 bases). The CDR3 totals 15 residues. V gave up 2 bases and J gave up 1 base, with 12 bases separating them. The germline gives CDR1 SGHVS, CDR2 FNYEAQ. The CDR3 region has the DNA TGTGCCAGCAGCTTAAGGGACTGGCCGTCCTACGAGCAGTACTTC. Its translation: CASSLRDWPSYEQYF.

Only a few counts were recorded for this clonotype. The chain links TRBV7-2 to TRBJ1-3; D is perhaps TRBD1 (5 bases). Looked up from germline, CDR1 is SGHTA and CDR2 is FQGNSA. The CDR3 is 16 residues long. Trimming pared 5 bases from V and 0 bases from J, leaving 14 bases between. DNA for the CDR3: TGTGCCAGCAGCCCCCGGGGAGGGGACTCTGGAAACACCATATATTTT. Its protein is CASSPRGGDSGNTIYF.

This clonotype was seen more than once but under ten times. The chain has TRBV20-1 and TRBJ2-3; D remains unclear. The CDR3 is made up of 10 amino acids. In germline, CDR1 is DFQATT, CDR2 SNEGSKA (reference sequence). The V and J ends lost 2 bases and 5 bases respectively, with 2 bases between them. The CDR3 protein is CSARIDTQYF. The CDR3, as DNA: TGCAGTGCTAGAATAGATACGCAGTATTTT.

The rearrangement links TRBV12-3 or TRBV12-4 to TRBJ2-1; 11 bases fit TRBD2. V trimming: 6 bases; J trimming: 12 bases; junction bases outside the gene matches: 10. CDR3 length: 14 amino acids. This CDR3 is CASSQAASGGRQFF. The CDR3 bases are TGTGCCAGCAGCCAAGCGGCTAGCGGGGGGCGGCAGTTCTTC.

The chain employs TRBV20-1 and TRBJ2-3; D is undetermined. The germline V gene has CDR1 DFQATT and CDR2 SNEGSKA (reference sequence). V was cut by 0 bases and J by 1 base, with 14 bases left in between. The CDR3 contains 16 residues. The CDR3, as DNA: TGCAGTGCTAGAGATCCTGGGTTTTCTGGCACAGATACGCAGTATTTT. Encoded protein: CSARDPGFSGTDTQYF.

The V call is TRBV7-9, the J call TRBJ1-1; no definite D call. Trimming removed 3 bases at V and 2 bases at J, with 10 bases between. The CDR3 is 14 amino acids. Per germline, CDR1 SEHNR and CDR2 FQNEAQ (reference sequence). In DNA, the CDR3 is TGTGCCAGCAGCTTGAGAGGTTCAAACACTGAAGCTTTCTTT. This translates into CASSLRGSNTEAFF.

This clonotype was picked up a small number of times. The chain links TRBV7-9 to TRBJ2-7; tentative D call: TRBD1 (6 bases). This CDR3 comprises 14 residues. V was trimmed by 1 base and J by 3 bases, leaving 10 bases between them. Germline CDR1 is SEHNR and CDR2 is FQNEAQ (reference sequence). CDR3 bases: TGTGCCAGCAGCTTAGGCAGGGGTGTCTACGAGCAGTACTTC. Its translation is CASSLGRGVYEQYF.

This chain uses TRBV7-8 with TRBJ1-5; the D is unclear. Germline CDR1 SGHVS, CDR2 FQNEAQ. Trimming stripped 1 base from V and 10 bases from J, with 14 bases between. CDR3 length: 14 residues. CDR3 sequence (DNA): TGTGCCAGCAGCTTAGGGGCGGATTCTGGACCCCAGCATTTT. Translation gives CASSLGADSGPQHF.

This clonotype was found many times. V and J are TRBV20-1 and TRBJ2-7; tentative D call: TRBD2 (6 bases). Deletions cut 2 bases from V and 12 bases from J, with 14 bases between. CDR3 length equals 11 residues. Germline V lookup: CDR1 DFQATT, CDR2 SNEGSKA (reference sequence). The CDR3 here is CSARLGPGVYF. Here the CDR3 DNA reads TGCAGTGCTAGATTGGGACCGGGGGTGTACTTC.

This clonotype was found many times. This chain connects TRBV11-2 to TRBJ2-7, with a tentative D call TRBD2 (6 bases). Germline V lookup: CDR1 SGHAT, CDR2 FQNNGV. The length of the CDR3 is 14 residues. Between the trimmed V and J ends, which lost 5 bases and 7 bases, there was a span of 18 bases. The CDR3 loop reads CASSALAGGGEQYF. The CDR3 DNA reads as TGTGCCAGCAGCGCACTTGCCGGGGGAGGTGAGCAGTACTTC.

A few counts support this clonotype. J is TRBJ2-3 and V is TRBV14; D unclear. This CDR3 is 13 amino acids long. Trimming cost V 0 bases and J 4 bases, with 5 bases left between them. Germline V gene sequence: CDR1 SGHDN, CDR2 FVKESK. CDR3 protein: CASSQDQADTQYF. Written as DNA, the CDR3 is TGTGCCAGCAGCCAAGATCAGGCAGATACGCAGTATTTT.